One and the same sample provided the 23 T cell receptor beta chains below, sequenced in a study of identical twins (dated by TCRdb to 2016 to 2017). Library preparation used 5' RACE. TCRdb shows the sequencer as Illumina HiSeq 2000. TCRdb took the public reads, trimmed them with fastp at Q25, ran MiXCR for clone calling and kept in-frame beta chains. Rows with one shared CDR3 protein collapse into an entry with the most common genes and DNA. The table for this sample lists around 280,000 distinct CDR3 sequences; approximately 8% of them were counted only once. The ten top clones hold over 2% of the sample. This sample was also put to use in a study of yellow fever vaccine responses in identical twins.

The specimen sequenced was memory (CD45RO+) T cells sorted from blood. This specimen's cell subset or site label, interpreted: CD45RO+ enriched T cells. All receptors come from a woman younger than 30 in good health.

V is TRBV15 and J is TRBJ2-1, with TRBD2 identical over 10 bases. The V and J ends lost 0 bases and 9 bases, in that order; junction bases with no gene match: 8. Per germline, CDR1 LNHNV and CDR2 YYDKDF (reference sequence). This CDR3 contains 16 residues. CDR3 region: CATSRDRSGGAFEQFF. The CDR3, as DNA: TGTGCCACCAGCAGAGATCGAAGCGGGGGGGCCTTTGAGCAGTTCTTC.

This clonotype was counted a few times. The chain recombines TRBV14 with TRBJ2-1; 14 positions agree with TRBD2. The CDR3 has 17 residues. The V gene end was trimmed by 4 bases and the J gene end by 6 bases; junction bases not matched to a gene: 8. Germline CDR1 reads SGHDN; CDR2 reads FVKESK. The CDR3 region is CASSLTSGRAIGNEQFF. CDR3 nucleotides: TGTGCCAGCAGCCTGACTAGCGGGAGGGCCATAGGCAATGAGCAGTTCTTC.

The sample holds many counts of this clonotype. The chain joins TRBV11-1 to TRBJ2-3; D ambiguous. CDR3 length: 19 residues. Germline lookup yields CDR1 SGHAT and CDR2 FQDESV (reference sequence). Trimming removed 3 bases from V and 3 bases from J, with 25 bases in between. CDR3 nucleotide sequence: TGTGCCAGCAGCTTGTTCTTACCCGCTCGGTCGACCGAAACAGATACGCAGTATTTT. Protein sequence: CASSLFLPARSTETDTQYF.

V is TRBV12-5 and J is TRBJ2-1; TRBD2 matches 10 bases. Trimming at V came to 3 bases and at J to 3 bases, leaving 2 bases not matched to a gene. The CDR3 spans 15 residues. Germline V gene sequence: CDR1 LGHNT, CDR2 FRNRAP. The CDR3 nucleotides read TGTGCTAGTGGTTTAGGGACTAGCGTCTACAATGAGCAGTTCTTC. Translating gives CASGLGTSVYNEQFF.

This clonotype was counted a few times. The V and J genes are TRBV10-3 and TRBJ2-2; 8 bases fit TRBD1. The CDR3 sequence is 14 residues long. The germline V gene encodes CDR1 ENHRY and CDR2 SYGVKD. The junction had 11 bases not matched to a gene; V was cut back by 11 bases and J by 6 bases. DNA of the CDR3: TGTGCCGCCCGACAGGGGTCCGTTGCCGGGGAGCTGTTTTTT. It is translated as CAARQGSVAGELFF.

The chain links TRBV20-1 to TRBJ2-7, with D hard to call. V lost 1 base, J lost 0 bases, and 16 bases lay in between. The CDR3 spans 16 residues. Germline assignment: CDR1 DFQATT and CDR2 SNEGSKA (reference sequence). For the CDR3, the DNA is TGCAGTGCTAGAGGTTTGGCCAAAAGGGACTCCTACGAGCAGTACTTC. Its protein is CSARGLAKRDSYEQYF.

This sequence joins TRBV5-1 and TRBJ1-4, with 7 nucleotides matching TRBD1. Germline CDR1 SGHRS, CDR2 YFSETQ. This CDR3 region has 15 residues. Losses at the gene ends were 3 bases for V and 7 bases for J; bases not matched to a gene: 9. The CDR3 is CASSSKTGSSEKLFF. The CDR3 DNA follows: TGCGCCAGCAGCTCCAAGACAGGGTCTAGTGAAAAACTGTTTTTT.

A few counts support this clonotype. This chain connects TRBV12-5 to TRBJ1-5; 10 positions match TRBD1. Trimming cost V 4 bases and J 7 bases; bases outside gene matches: 4. The CDR3 loop spans 14 amino acids. From germline, CDR1 is LGHNT and CDR2 FRNRAP. The CDR3 loop is CASGSGQGRQPQHF. For the CDR3, the DNA is TGTGCTAGTGGTTCGGGACAGGGGAGACAGCCCCAGCATTTT.

This clonotype came up many times. This rearrangement joins TRBV20-1 to TRBJ2-1; a weak D match, TRBD2 (5 bases). The CDR3 loop spans 13 amino acids. Trimming cost V 4 bases and J 5 bases, with 12 bases left between them. Per germline, CDR1 DFQATT and CDR2 SNEGSKA (reference sequence). The CDR3 region has the DNA TGCAGTGCTAAAGACTACTTAGACAATGAGCAGTTCTTC. This gives the protein CSAKDYLDNEQFF.

This clonotype was counted a few times. The chain is built from TRBV10-3 and TRBJ1-1, with D hard to call. Germline values: CDR1 ENHRY, CDR2 SYGVKD. The length of the CDR3 is 12 residues. V gave up 8 bases and J gave up 5 bases, with 12 bases separating them. DNA of the CDR3: TGTGCCATCTCCAAGTTGGGAACTGAAGCTTTCTTT. Translating gives CAISKLGTEAFF.

This clonotype showed up just a few times. The chain recombines TRBV20-1 with TRBJ1-1; possibly TRBD1 for D (5 bases). The germline V gene encodes CDR1 DFQATT and CDR2 SNEGSKA (reference sequence). Trimming pared 7 bases from V and 1 base from J, leaving 19 bases between. The CDR3 is 15 amino acids. CDR3 coding DNA: TGCAGTGGCACGGGACTCCAAAGGGGGAACACTGAAGCTTTCTTT. Its protein product is CSGTGLQRGNTEAFF.

The chain couples TRBV28 to TRBJ2-1; possibly TRBD1 or TRBD2 for D (5 bases each). This CDR3 is 16 amino acids long. The germline V and J ends were trimmed by 4 bases and 4 bases, with 17 bases remaining between them. CDR1 and CDR2 (germline): MDHEN, SYDVKM. CDR3 region: CASSSPGPKLYNEQFF. The CDR3 region has the DNA TGTGCCAGCAGTTCCCCGGGACCCAAATTATACAATGAGCAGTTCTTC. The whole variable domain, remainder taken from reference TRBV28 and TRBJ2-1, is DVKVTQSSRYLVKRTGEKVFLECVQDMDHENMFWYRQDPGLGLRLIYFSYDVKMKEKGDIPEGYSVSREKKERFSLILESASTNQTSMYLCASSSPGPKLYNEQFFGPGTRLTVL.

This clonotype has at least ten counts. The chain couples TRBV11-1 to TRBJ2-7; TRBD1 matches 12 bases. Germline V gene sequence: CDR1 SGHAT, CDR2 FQDESV (reference sequence). The CDR3 totals 18 residues. V was clipped by 4 bases and J by 2 bases; unmatched bases: 12. CDR3 DNA: TGTGCCAGCAGCTCCCTCCGGGACAGGGGGCGAAATACCTACGAGCAGTACTTC. Translated, it gives CASSSLRDRGRNTYEQYF.

This clonotype was counted at least ten times. The gene calls are TRBV20-1 and TRBJ2-5; 10 positions agree with TRBD1. Germline assignment: CDR1 DFQATT and CDR2 SNEGSKA (reference sequence). The CDR3 covers 14 residues. Trimming took 6 bases from V and 2 from J; bases not matched to a gene: 6. The CDR3 DNA follows: TGCAGTGCCCGGACAGGGGGGCCTCAAGAGACCCAGTACTTC. This gives the protein CSARTGGPQETQYF.

This clonotype was picked up many times. The chain links TRBV20-1 to TRBJ2-1; 7 bases line up with TRBD2. Trimming at V came to 4 bases and at J to 3 bases, leaving 12 bases not matched to a gene. The CDR3 consists of 16 residues. The V gene's germline CDR1 is DFQATT and CDR2 SNEGSKA (reference sequence). The CDR3 nucleotides are TGCAGTGCTACCTCCCCACCCAAGCGGGACTACAATGAGCAGTTCTTC. Protein: CSATSPPKRDYNEQFF.

This clonotype was counted between two and nine times. The chain employs TRBV7-9 and TRBJ2-7; 7 bases are a match to TRBD1. This CDR3 is 14 amino acids long. Trimming removed 5 bases from V and 3 bases from J; junction bases left unmatched: 7. The germline V gene has CDR1 SEHNR and CDR2 FQNEAQ (reference sequence). The CDR3 DNA reads TGTGCCAGCAGCCTAGACGGGACAGTCTACGAGCAGTACTTC. It specifies CASSLDGTVYEQYF.

This clonotype occurred a few times. The rearrangement links TRBV5-1 to TRBJ2-3; TRBD1 agrees at 8 bases. In germline, CDR1 is SGHRS, CDR2 YFSETQ. The CDR3 extends over 14 amino acids. The V segment lost 4 bases and the J segment 5 bases; nucleotides outside the gene matches: 6. CDR3 sequence (DNA): TGCGCCAGCAGCCCGGACAGGGCCCTAGATACGCAGTATTTT. As protein: CASSPDRALDTQYF.

This clonotype has a count of ten or more. The V and J genes are TRBV7-2 and TRBJ2-5; TRBD1 agrees at 8 bases. Per the germline V gene, CDR1 is SGHTA and CDR2 is FQGNSA. Unmatched junction bases numbered 5, after V lost 4 bases and J lost 4 bases. This CDR3 spans 14 amino acids. CDR3 nucleotides: TGTGCCAGCAGCTCGCAGGGGGCTCGAGAGACCCAGTACTTC. It is translated as CASSSQGARETQYF.

This clonotype was detected a few times. V is TRBV2 and J is TRBJ1-5; D unclear. This CDR3 is 15 amino acids long. V shed 0 bases and J shed 7 bases, with 13 bases lying between them. Germline V gene sequence: CDR1 SNHLY, CDR2 FYNNEI. Here the CDR3 reads CASSEATRTRQPQHF. The CDR3 DNA follows: TGTGCCAGCAGTGAAGCTACCAGGACCAGGCAGCCCCAGCATTTT.

This clonotype was detected many times. The gene calls are TRBV12-3 or TRBV12-4 and TRBJ2-1; tentatively, D is TRBD1 (6 bases). CDR3 length equals 11 residues. V was trimmed by 6 bases and J by 9 bases, leaving 9 bases between them. CDR3 amino acids: CASRRGGEQFF. Here the CDR3 DNA reads TGTGCCAGCAGGAGAGGGGGTGAGCAGTTCTTC.

This clonotype has only a few counts. The genes are TRBV28 and TRBJ2-5; 7 nucleotides align to TRBD1. This CDR3 comprises 16 residues. Germline-derived CDR1 and CDR2 are MDHEN and SYDVKM. V trimming: 6 bases; J trimming: 4 bases; junction bases outside the gene matches: 14. The CDR3 loop reads CASSLVITGVGETQYF. The CDR3, as DNA: TGTGCCAGCAGCCTAGTCATAACAGGGGTAGGAGAGACCCAGTACTTC.

This clonotype has at least ten counts. J is TRBJ2-7 and V is TRBV5-1; D uncertain. From germline, CDR1 is SGHRS and CDR2 YFSETQ. Deletions cut 1 base from V and 2 bases from J, with 13 bases between. The CDR3 runs 15 residues. CDR3 nucleotides: TGCGCCAGCAGCTTGTTCCCGGCAGCTCCCTACGAGCAGTACTTC. It translates to CASSLFPAAPYEQYF.

This clonotype was observed a few times. This chain connects TRBV29-1 to TRBJ2-7; possibly TRBD2 for D (6 bases). This CDR3 has 12 amino acids. The V and J ends lost 4 bases and 2 bases respectively, with 9 bases between them. CDR1 and CDR2 from the germline V gene are SQVTM and ANQGSEA. This CDR3 is CSVGGLAYEQYF. The DNA of the CDR3 is TGCAGCGTTGGGGGACTGGCCTACGAGCAGTACTTC.